Given below is one T cell receptor (beta chain) in context. Its antigen is unknown. No base quality values were provided; no much bigger clone lies one nucleotide off. Healthy HIV-negative adults with no recently reported acute infections or vaccinations were included as donors. Every donor was a Caucasian adult living in Nashville, Tennessee, USA. CD8 memory samples were composed of magnetically selected CD45RO+ cells combined with CCR7-negative CD45RA+ effector memory (TemRA) cells. After blood collection by leukapheresis, PBMCs were isolated using Ficoll-Histopaque density gradient centrifugation and then cryopreserved in the vapor phase of liquid nitrogen. Analytical flow cytometry was used to check the purity and quantity of every magnetically sorted T cell population. Each sorted fraction had its genomic DNA isolated and then quantified by UV absorbance on a Nanodrop 2000c. Using the deep immunoSEQ assay, TCR CDR3 regions were amplified from genomic DNA by multiplex PCR. Genomic DNA extracted from each cell subset was distributed evenly over all wells of several immunoSEQ 96-well plates, and each plate served as one replicate. For sorted subsets, approximately 210 ng of genomic DNA, equivalent to tens of thousands of T cell genomes, went into each replicate PCR. Purified libraries were quantified with a Qubit 3.0 fluorometer, sized on a Bioanalyzer 2100, and re-quantified with the KAPA Library Quantification kit. Every immunoSEQ 96-well plate was sequenced on a dedicated single-read 150-cycle Illumina NextSeq 550 flow cell. As for the original processing: The immunoSEQ output contained only junctional sequences without quality scores, so filtering could not match that applied to full-length reads. Sequences were annotated with PyIR, a Python wrapper for IgBLAST v1.9, and V/J genes and CDR3 were assigned using IMGT germline references. Reads were removed for weak V/J assignments (E-value above 1e-6), missing CDR3, stop codons, out-of-frame junctions, or ambiguous translated residues. A V3J clonotype was defined by an identical inferred V gene, J gene, and CDR3 amino acid sequence. To compute the percentage overlap between repertoires, the number of shared unique clonotypes was divided by the size of the smaller repertoire. RTK rarefaction, the Chao1 estimator, and Recon v2.1 estimates of unobserved clonotypes were used to assess repertoire richness. Generation probabilities were computed with OLGA for all TCRbeta clonotypes obtained by the gDNA method from four donors. TCRdb's version of the immuneACCESS table is confined to in-frame rearrangements and falls short of the full clone set. An unresolved V gene accounts for under half of the shortfall where checked; the remainder is of unknown origin. V and J calls and clone size come straight from that table; D and trimming were deduced from the DNA. For this sample the table gives approximately 100,000 clones, of which 68% were detected only once. Of the sample, roughly a quarter is held by the ten largest clones.

Including the terminal cysteine and phenylalanine, the CDR3 comprises 19 residues. The kept DNA is CDR3 alone, 57 bases in frame from the first base. CDR1 SGHAT and CDR2 FQNNGV were looked up in the germline V gene. From V the trimming removes 3 bases and from J it removes 0 bases, while the gene matches leave 12 bases of the junction unaccounted for. The sample belongs to a study of shared clonotypes between healthy human individuals (dated by TCRdb to 2018 to 2020). About the study as a whole: The cohort comprised two women and a few men aged 18 to 49 years. Different laboratories and diverse techniques were used to prepare libraries and sequence TCR repertoires, to increase sequencing depth and limit assay-specific biases. Between about 0.9 and 9 billion PBMCs per donor were obtained by leukapheresis. To estimate repertoire size and how much clonotypes are shared between individuals, the study performed deep sequencing of blood TCR repertoires from a handful of healthy adults. For each donor, CD4 naive and CD4 memory were each given three plates, CD8 naive was given two plates, and CD8 memory was given one plate.

Results and caveats for the whole study, not just this receptor: Pairwise subsampling led to the expectation that sequencing depth would affect the degree of clonotype sharing among donors. The genetic and exposure-history diversity represented was limited by the small number of donors. Naive subsets generally had larger estimated clonotype richness than memory subsets. Clonotypes shared by all four sorted-subset donors showed higher generation probabilities than non-shared clonotypes. When several donors were compared, the shared fraction of clonotypes was around 5% for naive CD4, about 4% for naive CD8, more than 2% for memory CD4, and 0.4% for memory CD8. Sampling was restricted to blood, and TCR repertoires in tissue are likely to differ from TCR repertoires in blood. Rarefaction of sorted-subset datasets indicated incomplete sequencing despite the large sequencing depth.

Sequenced input: memory CD8+ T cells sorted from blood. In light of the paper, this sample's cell subset or site label describes: CD45RO+ cells pooled with CCR7-negative TemRA cells. In this chain, TRBV11-2 is recombined with TRBJ1-3, with 9 bases matching TRBD1. The TCR sequence derives from a woman younger than 45 in good health. The CDR3 region: CASSFNPGQGVSSGNTIYF. The DNA sequence is as follows: TGTGCCAGCAGCTTCAACCCGGGACAGGGAGTGAGCTCTGGAAACACCATATATTTT.